Listed below are T cell receptor beta chains from one sample, sequenced in a study of blood T cell repertoires in COVID-19. The assay was immunoSEQ multiplex PCR, and TCRdb's table has in-frame clones only and misses some. This sample carries some 250,000 clones, around 88% of them seen once, and the ten largest clones take around 3%. What was sequenced was PBMCs or T cells enriched from blood (not recorded which). Every receptor here comes from a woman in her thirties or forties with acute COVID-19. CDR3s include the opening cysteine and the closing phenylalanine or tryptophan. D genes are given only for firm matches. Size is stated for part of the rows, as once, few or many counts, or as a class when the clone is expanded.

v_gene	j_gene	abundance	d_gene	CDR3nt	CDR3aa
TRBV4-2	TRBJ2-7	-	TRBD2	TGTGCCAGCAGCCAAGCAGATGCGGGAGAGTCCTACGAGCAGTACTTC	CASSQADAGESYEQYF
TRBV11-1	TRBJ2-1	-	-	TGTGCCAGCAGCTTAGCTGCGGCTACCCATGAGCAGTTCTTC	CASSLAAATHEQFF
TRBV3-1/TRBV3-2	TRBJ1-3	-	-	TGTGCCAGCAGCCAAGTTCTTACTGGAAACACCATATATTTT	CASSQVLTGNTIYF
TRBV14	TRBJ2-2	-	-	TGTGCCAGCAGCCAAGATCTTGACACCGGGGAGCTGTTTTTT	CASSQDLDTGELFF
TRBV7-9	TRBJ1-5	once	-	TGTGCCAGCAGCTTTGGGCAGAGTAGCAATCAGCCCCAGCATTTT	CASSFGQSSNQPQHF
TRBV24-1	TRBJ1-5	many	-	TGTGCCACCAGTGATCCAGGGGGCAATCAGCCCCAGCATTTT	CATSDPGGNQPQHF
TRBV6-5	TRBJ2-1	once	-	TGTGCCAGCAGTTACTCGGCGGGGTTTCAAGAGCAGTTCTTC	CASSYSAGFQEQFF
TRBV6-5	TRBJ1-6	-	-	TGTGCCAGCCGTCGGTCCTATAATTCACCCCTCCACTTT	CASRRSYNSPLHF
TRBV7-3	TRBJ2-6	once	TRBD1	TGTGCCAGCAGCTACAAGACAGGGGGGAGCTCTGGGGCCAACGTCCTGACTTTC	CASSYKTGGSSGANVLTF
TRBV11-3	TRBJ2-7	-	TRBD1	TGTGCCAGCAGCCCCCAGGGACAGGTCCCCTACGAGCAGTACTTC	CASSPQGQVPYEQYF
TRBV19	TRBJ2-7	-	TRBD2	TGTGCCAGTAGTCACATCGGGGGGGACTCCTACGAGCAGTACTTC	CASSHIGGDSYEQYF
TRBV19	TRBJ1-2	-	TRBD1	TGTGCCAGTAGTATGGGGACAGACGTCGCTGGCTACACCTTC	CASSMGTDVAGYTF
TRBV19	TRBJ2-5	-	-	TGTGCCAGTAGTATAAAGACACCTCTAGCGTGGAAGGAAGAGACCCAGTACTTC	CASSIKTPLAWKEETQYF
TRBV6-5	TRBJ2-6	-	-	TGTGCCAGCAGCGGACAGCTCTCTGGGGCCAACGTCCTGACTTTC	CASSGQLSGANVLTF
TRBV4-1	TRBJ2-3	-	TRBD2	TGCGCCAGCAGCCAAGTTAGAAGGAGCGGGGGAGAAGATACGCAGTATTTT	CASSQVRRSGGEDTQYF
TRBV24-1	TRBJ1-2	once	TRBD1	TGTGCCACCAGTGATTTTCGCGCCGGGACAGACTATCATGGCTACACCTTC	CATSDFRAGTDYHGYTF
TRBV6-6	TRBJ1-1	-	TRBD1	TGTGCCATCTCCCAAGGGACAGGGGCCCTGAGGACTGAAGCTTTCTTT	CAISQGTGALRTEAFF
TRBV4-2	TRBJ2-7	-	TRBD2	TGTGCCAGCAGCCATTCGACTAGCGGGAGCCCCTACGAGCAGTACTTC	CASSHSTSGSPYEQYF
TRBV29-1	TRBJ2-3	-	TRBD2	TGCAGCGTTGAAGATTTTAGCGGGCGGGAGGCCGAAAGAACTAGCACAGATACGCAGTATTTT	CSVEDFSGREAERTSTDTQYF
TRBV9	TRBJ2-3	-	TRBD2	TGTGCCAGCGCCCTGAGCGGGAGCGACACAGATACGCAGTATTTT	CASALSGSDTDTQYF